This T cell receptor beta chain comes out of a study of human T cells and chemical hapten exposure. This CDR3 is built from 15 residues. Trimming took 4 bases from V and 6 from J, leaving 18 bases between them. Germline lookup yields CDR1 MDHEN and CDR2 SYDVKM. MiXCR, run by TCRdb on the RACE reads, gives a single entry per CDR3 protein. The data show approximately 89,000 distinct CDR3 sequences, 10% seen once. Time point meaning: patch test 2, 6 weeks after DPC sensitization. Treatment described: therapeutic diphenylcyclopropenone sensitization with weekly scalp DPC. This clonotype was seen repeatedly, ten times or more.

Material: whole blood, obtained in connection with sensitization to the hapten diphenylcyclopropenone (DPC). The rearrangement uses TRBV28 and TRBJ1-2, with D possibly TRBD1 on 5 matching bases. This clonotype was sampled from a woman aged 25 to 45 with alopecia areata. Some clones in this sample may be carry-over from other donors' samples. The CDR3 DNA reads as TGTGCCAGCAGTTCCAATCCGCGGGGGAGGGATGGCTACACCTTC. It specifies CASSSNPRGRDGYTF.